This T cell receptor (beta chain) was identified during a study of cytomegalovirus exposure and HLA in healthy donors. Points from the study as a whole: Later, an analysis found that TCR clusters from the first cohort tended to co-occur in the roughly 110 validation repertoires. The authors enumerated roughly 160 TCR beta chains as linked to cytomegalovirus.

Repertoires were generated with immunoSEQ multiplex PCR, while TCRdb's copy carries only in-frame clones and drops some. The sample holds 150,000 to 200,000 clones, approximately 86% seen once. Germline V CDR1 and CDR2: PRHDT, FYEKMQ (reference sequence). Trimming cost V 4 bases and J 8 bases; bases outside gene matches: 5. The CDR3 has 14 amino acids. A remark on this clone: What it binds is unknown.

The origin of this receptor is a man aged 18 to 29 in good health and CMV-seropositive. V and J are TRBV13 and TRBJ2-1; TRBD2 aligns across 10 bases. Sequences were obtained from PBMCs. The CDR3 sequence is CASSSAGGPDEQFF. CDR3 coding DNA: TGTGCCAGCAGCTCAGCGGGGGGGCCAGATGAGCAGTTCTTC.